Listed below are T cell receptor beta chains from one sample, sequenced in a study of blood T cell repertoires in COVID-19. Using immunoSEQ multiplex PCR, the repertoire was profiled, and TCRdb retains in-frame clones only, with some absent. This table holds a few hundred thousand clones, roughly 80% found once. The material sequenced was peripheral blood. The receptors come from a woman at least 80 years old with acute or convalescent COVID-19. Both conserved end residues are part of each CDR3. D genes are given only for firm matches. The size of a clone is reported for some rows only, either as once, few or many, or as a class for expanded clones.

15	TRBV11-2	TRBD2	-	TRBJ2-1	TGTGCCAGCAGCCCAACAGCGGGAGCCTACAATGAGCAGTTCTTC	CASSPTAGAYNEQFF
16	TRBV18	TRBD1	-	TRBJ1-4	TGTGCCAGCTCACCAATCCGACAGGGAGGAAATGAAAAACTGTTTTTT	CASSPIRQGGNEKLFF
15	TRBV19	TRBD1	few	TRBJ1-1	TGTGCCAGTAGTATAGGCCAGGGGGCGTTTAGTGAAGCTTTCTTT	CASSIGQGAFSEAFF
15	TRBV4-3	-	few	TRBJ1-5	TGCGCCAGCAGCCAAGGGCGACAGAACAATCAGCCCCAGCATTTT	CASSQGRQNNQPQHF
14	TRBV6-1	TRBD1	-	TRBJ1-5	TGTGCCAGCAGTGAAGGGGGACAGAATCAGCCCCAGCATTTT	CASSEGGQNQPQHF
14	TRBV28	TRBD2	-	TRBJ2-1	TGTGCCAGCAGCCCGGGGGGTACAGTCAATGAGCAGTTCTTC	CASSPGGTVNEQFF
15	TRBV27	-	-	TRBJ2-7	TGTGCCAGCAGCCCTCAGGGCGGACGGGCCTACGAGCAGTACTTC	CASSPQGGRAYEQYF
13	TRBV5-1	-	-	TRBJ2-7	TGCGCCAGCAGCGGGGGCCTCCTTAACGAGCAGTACTTC	CASSGGLLNEQYF
13	TRBV12-3/TRBV12-4	-	once	TRBJ2-7	TGTGCCAGCAGTGGGGCCAGCTCCTACGAGCAGTACTTC	CASSGASSYEQYF
15	TRBV9	TRBD2	-	TRBJ2-3	TGTGCCAGCAGCGTCGCGGGGGATAGCACAGATACGCAGTATTTT	CASSVAGDSTDTQYF
16	TRBV15	-	-	TRBJ2-1	TGTGCCACCAGCAGAGACGCGGAAACTAGCTACAATGAGCAGTTCTTC	CATSRDAETSYNEQFF
15	TRBV10-2	TRBD2	-	TRBJ2-7	TGCGCCAGCAGTGGGACTAGCGGGAGTGGTAACGAGCAGTACTTC	CASSGTSGSGNEQYF
17	TRBV7-3	TRBD2	-	TRBJ2-1	TGTGCCAGCAGCGCCATTCTAGCGGGTAGCTCCTACAATGAGCAGTTCTTC	CASSAILAGSSYNEQFF
19	TRBV5-8	TRBD2	few	TRBJ2-7	TGTGCCAGCAGCTTACCCACAACACACCGACTAGCGGGGATCTACGAGCAGTACTTC	CASSLPTTHRLAGIYEQYF
15	TRBV5-1	TRBD2	-	TRBJ2-7	TGCGCCAGCAGACATAGCGGGAGGGGGTCCTACGAGCAGTACTTC	CASRHSGRGSYEQYF
18	TRBV6-1	TRBD1	few	TRBJ1-2	TGTGCCAGCAGGGAAAACCAATTTGGACAGGGGGCAGCATATGGCTACACCTTC	CASRENQFGQGAAYGYTF
15	TRBV6-2/TRBV6-3	TRBD1	-	TRBJ2-3	TGTGCCAGCAGTTACCTTGGACAGGCGACAGATACGCAGTATTTT	CASSYLGQATDTQYF
14	TRBV7-9	-	-	TRBJ1-1	TGTGCCAGCAGCTCTCAGGGACAGAACACTGAAGCTTTCTTT	CASSSQGQNTEAFF
16	TRBV19	TRBD2	-	TRBJ2-1	TGTGCCAGTAGCCCTTTACTAGCGGACTCCTACAATGAGCAGTTCTTC	CASSPLLADSYNEQFF
16	TRBV19	TRBD1	-	TRBJ1-2	TGTGCCAGTAGGGGGGAACGGACAGGGATTAACTATGGCTACACCTTC	CASRGERTGINYGYTF
15	TRBV7-2	-	few	TRBJ2-3	TGTGCCAGCAGCTTAGGGAGCGGCAGCACAGATACGCAGTATTTT	CASSLGSGSTDTQYF
14	TRBV7-6	-	-	TRBJ1-2	TGTGCCAGCAGCCACCGGACAGATTCGTTCGGCTACACCTTC	CASSHRTDSFGYTF
13	TRBV7-9	-	-	TRBJ2-3	TGTGCCAGCAGCCCGGAACTAGTCCATACGCAGTATTTT	CASSPELVHTQYF
18	TRBV7-9	TRBD2	-	TRBJ2-3	TGTGCCAGCAGCTTATTTTGGCGGGGGGTAGCGGACACAGATACGCAGTATTTT	CASSLFWRGVADTDTQYF
14	TRBV5-1	-	-	TRBJ2-3	TGCGCCAGCAGCCGGGATCTAGCGCCAGATACGCAGTATTTT	CASSRDLAPDTQYF
14	TRBV2	TRBD1	-	TRBJ1-2	TGTGCCAGCACCCGGGGACAGGGGAACTATGGCTACACCTTC	CASTRGQGNYGYTF
14	TRBV9	-	-	TRBJ2-3	TGTGCCAGCCGTCGGCCGGGTAGCACAGATACGCAGTATTTT	CASRRPGSTDTQYF
15	TRBV6-1	TRBD1	once	TRBJ1-1	TGTGCCAGCAGTGACGGGACAGGGGGGGACACTGAAGCTTTCTTT	CASSDGTGGDTEAFF
14	TRBV30	-	-	TRBJ1-6	TGTGCCTGGAGTGTGCAGGTATTATCTTCACCCCTCCACTTT	CAWSVQVLSSPLHF
15	TRBV27	-	-	TRBJ2-3	TGTGCCAGCAGTTTAGGTGGAGGGTTGGGAGATACGCAGTATTTT	CASSLGGGLGDTQYF
14	TRBV18	-	-	TRBJ2-2	TGTGCCAGCTCACGAGGCCAGAGCACCGGGGAGCTGTTTTTT	CASSRGQSTGELFF
12	TRBV11-2	-	-	TRBJ1-5	TGTGCCAGCAGTATTAACAATCAGCCCCAGCATTTT	CASSINNQPQHF
14	TRBV5-1	-	-	TRBJ1-2	TGCGCCAGCAGCTTGGAGGCAGACACCTATGGCTACACCTTC	CASSLEADTYGYTF
13	TRBV6-2/TRBV6-3	-	-	TRBJ2-7	TGTGCCAGCAGTTACTCGACATCCTACGAGCAGTACTTC	CASSYSTSYEQYF
18	TRBV4-1	TRBD1	-	TRBJ1-3	TGCGCCAGCAGCCAAGAGTTCGACAGGGGGAACTCTGGAAACACCATATATTTT	CASSQEFDRGNSGNTIYF
16	TRBV27	TRBD2	-	TRBJ2-3	TGTGCCAGCAGAATAGCGGGAGGGCAGAACACAGATACGCAGTATTTT	CASRIAGGQNTDTQYF
15	TRBV19	TRBD1	-	TRBJ1-2	TGTGCCAGTACCCCCCAGGGGGCGAGCTCCTATGGCTACACCTTC	CASTPQGASSYGYTF
13	TRBV30	TRBD1	many	TRBJ1-2	TGTGCCTGGAGTGTACAGGGGGCAGGTGGCTACACCTTC	CAWSVQGAGGYTF
19	TRBV4-3	TRBD2	-	TRBJ2-3	TGCGCCAGCAGCCAAGGGAGGGCAAGCGGGGGGCCTGCCACAGATACGCAGTATTTT	CASSQGRASGGPATDTQYF
15	TRBV15	TRBD1	once	TRBJ2-7	TGTGCCACCAGCAGATTGGGAACAGGGGGCGACGAGCAGTACTTC	CATSRLGTGGDEQYF
17	TRBV9	TRBD1	-	TRBJ2-2	TGTGCCAGCAGCGCCACCGGAAGGACAGGGGACACCGGGGAGCTGTTTTTT	CASSATGRTGDTGELFF
13	TRBV10-1	TRBD1	-	TRBJ1-5	TGCGCCAGCTCACAGGGGGCCGGTCAGCCCCAGCATTTT	CASSQGAGQPQHF
15	TRBV7-2	TRBD2	-	TRBJ2-1	TGTGCCAGCAGCTTAGGATCTAGCGGGGTATATGAGCAGTTCTTC	CASSLGSSGVYEQFF
12	TRBV30	-	-	TRBJ1-3	TGTGCCTGGAGTGGGGACTTCGGCACCATATATTTT	CAWSGDFGTIYF
12	TRBV11-2	-	-	TRBJ2-5	TGTGCCAGCAGCGCGTTGAGGTCGACCCAGTACTTC	CASSALRSTQYF
16	TRBV18	TRBD2	-	TRBJ2-1	TGTGCCAGCTCACTACTGACTAGCGGGTCGTCTGATGAGCAGTTCTTC	CASSLLTSGSSDEQFF